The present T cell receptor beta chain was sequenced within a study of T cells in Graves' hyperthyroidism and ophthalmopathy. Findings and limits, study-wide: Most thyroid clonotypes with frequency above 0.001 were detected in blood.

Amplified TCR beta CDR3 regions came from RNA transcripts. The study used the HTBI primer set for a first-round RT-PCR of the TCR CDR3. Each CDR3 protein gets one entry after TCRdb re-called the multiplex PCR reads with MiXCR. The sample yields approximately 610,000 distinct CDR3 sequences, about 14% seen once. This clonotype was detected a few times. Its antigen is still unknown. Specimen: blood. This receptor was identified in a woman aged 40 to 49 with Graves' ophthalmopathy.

The CDR3 DNA follows: TGTGCCAGCAGGGAATTAAGGGGAATGAACACTGAAGCTTTCTTT. It yields the protein CASRELRGMNTEAFF. The J gene is TRBJ1-1, the V gene TRBV7-2; TRBD1 is a possible D gene (5 bases). V lost 6 bases and J lost 0, with 14 bases in between. CDR3 length equals 15 residues. Germline-derived CDR1 and CDR2 are SGHTA and FQGNSA.